Detailed here is one T cell receptor (beta chain). Clones were sequenced by immunoSEQ multiplex PCR, and TCRdb holds only the in-frame ones, with some missing. The table shows some 40,000 clones, with about 90% occurring only once. CDR3 length equals 14 residues. CDR1 and CDR2 from the germline V gene are SEHNR and FQNEAQ (reference sequence). V was cut by 1 base and J by 1 base, with 7 bases left in between. The sample comes from a study of T cell changes during pregnancy in multiple sclerosis. The specimen comprised CD8+ T cells from peripheral blood mononuclear cells, sampled before pregnancy. This receptor was taken from a female donor with multiple sclerosis, enrolled in a pregnancy study. This chain uses TRBV7-9 with TRBJ1-1; D remains ambiguous. CDR3 coding DNA: TGTGCCAGCAGCTTAGTGGCCGCGAACACTGAAGCTTTCTTT. This translates into CASSLVAANTEAFF.